These 24 T cell receptor beta chains originate from one sample sequenced in a study of vaccination and CD4 T cells after COVID-19. The treatment here: 10-day PBMC culture with coronavirus spike peptide pools or control peptides (ViraFEST assay). What these receptors recognize is not known. The study sequenced cultured CD4+ T cell DNA using the Oncomine TCR Beta short-read assay. TCRdb re-analysed the PCR reads in MiXCR, keeping a single row per CDR3 protein. The sample yields 15,000 or so distinct CDR3 sequences, almost 50% seen once. Sequenced material: cultured CD4+ T cells from blood, taken after SARS-CoV-2 vaccination. These receptors all stem from a human donor with COVID-19.

The genes are TRBV6-2 or TRBV6-3 and TRBJ1-1, with TRBD1 matching 9 bases. The CDR3 consists of 12 residues. Germline CDR1 is MNHEY and CDR2 is SVGEGT. V trimming: 9 bases; J trimming: 4 bases; junction bases outside the gene matches: 3. CDR3 in DNA: TGTGCCAGTGACAGGGGGTCCACTGAAGCTTTCTTT. This translates into CASDRGSTEAFF.

V and J are TRBV12-3 or TRBV12-4 and TRBJ2-6, with unresolved D. The V gene lost 4 bases and the J gene lost 2 bases, with 12 bases spanning the gap. The CDR3 is 16 residues long. The CDR3 protein is CASSSDMWAGANVLTF. CDR3 coding DNA: TGTGCCAGCAGTTCAGACATGTGGGCTGGGGCCAACGTCCTGACTTTC.

V and J are TRBV28 and TRBJ1-5; D gene unclear. V was trimmed by 3 bases and J by 0 bases, leaving 9 bases between them. Germline CDR1 is MDHEN and CDR2 is SYDVKM. CDR3 length equals 15 residues. The CDR3 DNA reads TGTGCCAGCAGTTTCGGCAGACTTAGCAATCAGCCCCAGCATTTT. This translates into CASSFGRLSNQPQHF. Supplemented by reference TRBV28 and TRBJ1-5, the full variable domain reads DVKVTQSSRYLVKRTGEKVFLECVQDMDHENMFWYRQDPGLGLRLIYFSYDVKMKEKGDIPEGYSVSREKKERFSLILESASTNQTSMYLCASSFGRLSNQPQHFGDGTRLSIL.

The CDR3 nucleotides are TGTGCCACCAGCAGAGTGGTTCCGAACACTGAAGCTTTCTTT. This encodes CATSRVVPNTEAFF. The chain employs TRBV15 and TRBJ1-1; D is undetermined. CDR1 LNHNV and CDR2 YYDKDF come from the germline V gene (reference sequence). The ends were cut back, 1 base at V and 1 base at J, with 7 bases in the middle. The CDR3 totals 14 residues.

There are a few counts of this clonotype. J is TRBJ2-3 and V is TRBV20-1; 12 bases map to TRBD2. Germline CDR1 is DFQATT and CDR2 is SNEGSKA (reference sequence). J was trimmed by 1 base and V by 3 bases; bases with no gene match: 5. The CDR3 has 16 amino acids. In DNA, the CDR3 is TGCAGTGCTAGTCCTTGGACTAGCGGGGGCACAGATACGCAGTATTTT. Encoded protein: CSASPWTSGGTDTQYF.

J is TRBJ1-2 and V is TRBV4-3; D gene uncertain. The germline CDR1 and CDR2 sequences are LGHNA and YSLEER. The CDR3 is 15 residues long. Trimming removed 0 bases from V and 6 bases from J, with 14 bases in between. Written as DNA, the CDR3 is TGCGCCAGCAGCCAAGATCGAGAGGGAAGGGATGGCTACACCTTC. Residues: CASSQDREGRDGYTF.

This chain joins TRBV6-2 or TRBV6-3 and TRBJ1-1, with TRBD1 matching over 10 bases. The germline gives CDR1 MNHEY, CDR2 SVGEGT. V lost 5 bases and J lost 5; bases outside the gene matches: 14. This CDR3 is built from 17 residues. The CDR3 spells CASSRQGANLRGTEAFF. The CDR3, as DNA: TGTGCCAGCAGTCGACAGGGGGCTAATCTCAGAGGAACTGAAGCTTTCTTT.

The chain employs TRBV7-9 and TRBJ1-2; D is undetermined. This CDR3 comprises 15 residues. The V end was cut by 5 bases, the J end by 7 bases, with 20 bases between. CDR1 SEHNR and CDR2 FQNEAQ come from the germline V gene (reference sequence). For the CDR3, the DNA is TGTGCCAGCAGCCCCAATCTTAGGGAGCTAGGTGGCTACACCTTC. The encoded protein is CASSPNLRELGGYTF. Combining the CDR3 with reference TRBV7-9 and TRBJ1-2 gives the whole variable domain DTGVSQNPRHKITKRGQNVTFRCDPISEHNRLYWYRQTLGQGPEFLTYFQNEAQLEKSRLLSDRFSAERPKGSFSTLEIQRTEQGDSAMYLCASSPNLRELGGYTFGSGTRLTVV.

In this sample, this clonotype turned up a few times. This rearrangement joins TRBV20-1 to TRBJ2-7; the D is unclear. Per germline, CDR1 DFQATT and CDR2 SNEGSKA (reference sequence). The length of the CDR3 is 16 residues. V was pared by 1 base and J by 0 bases, with 16 bases between. As DNA, the CDR3 is TGCAGTGCTAGAGGGAGCCCAGGAGCCGGCTCCTACGAGCAGTACTTC. It is translated as CSARGSPGAGSYEQYF.

V gene TRBV2 combines with J gene TRBJ1-2; D ambiguous. The CDR3 extends over 11 amino acids. The V gene's germline CDR1 is SNHLY and CDR2 FYNNEI. Trimming left V 0 bases short and J 7 bases short, with 3 bases between. As DNA, the CDR3 is TGTGCCAGCAGTGAAGCGGGTGGCTACACCTTC. This translates into CASSEAGGYTF.

As for this clonotype: The germline gene is not matched at one end of the junction; a read error may be the cause. The J gene is TRBJ2-5, the V gene TRBV30, with D tentatively TRBD2 (5 bases). Per germline, CDR1 GTSNPN and CDR2 SVGIG (reference sequence). This CDR3 comprises 13 residues. CDR3 amino acids: CAWSDGAAKTQHF. The CDR3 bases are TGTGCCTGGAGCGATGGAGCGGCAAAGACCCAGCACTTC.

The chain recombines TRBV5-4 with TRBJ1-1, with D possibly TRBD1 on 5 matching bases. CDR3 size: 15 residues. CDR1 is SGHNT and CDR2 is YYREEE in the germline V gene (reference sequence). Trimming stripped 1 base from V and 0 bases from J, with 10 bases between. The CDR3 DNA sequence: TGTGCCAGCAGCTTGTTTGGGGGGATGAACACTGAAGCTTTCTTT. Translated: CASSLFGGMNTEAFF.

The table lists this clonotype with a few counts. The chain combines TRBV20-1 with TRBJ2-5, with unresolved D. Germline-derived CDR1 and CDR2 are DFQATT and SNEGSKA (reference sequence). The CDR3 length is 15 residues. V was pared by 6 bases and J by 0 bases, with 17 bases between. In DNA, the CDR3 is TGCAGTGCACCACCGATCCGCAGCTACCAAGAGACCCAGTACTTC. Translated, it gives CSAPPIRSYQETQYF.

This rearrangement joins TRBV7-2 to TRBJ2-7; 14 nucleotides align to TRBD2. V shed 7 bases and J 1 base; nucleotides not matched to a gene: 3. Germline V gene sequence: CDR1 SGHTA, CDR2 FQGNSA. The CDR3 is 15 amino acids. The CDR3 bases are TGTGCCAGCACGACTAGCGGGGGGGCGTCCTACGAGCAGTACTTC. It encodes CASTTSGGASYEQYF.

This clonotype showed up just a few times. The V gene is TRBV11-3, the J gene TRBJ2-3, with TRBD2 matching over 7 bases. Germline V gene lookup returns CDR1 SGHNT and CDR2 YENEEA. V gave up 2 bases and J gave up 3 bases; unmatched junction bases: 8. The CDR3 length is 16 residues. The CDR3 coding sequence is TGTGCCAGCAGCTTAAGAGCGGGGCTAGGGACAGATACGCAGTATTTT. It is translated as CASSLRAGLGTDTQYF.

The chain carries TRBV20-1 and TRBJ2-3; TRBD2 matches at 11 bases. The CDR3 is 18 residues long. The V gene end was trimmed by 0 bases and the J gene end by 2 bases; junction bases not matched to a gene: 10. Germline V lookup: CDR1 DFQATT, CDR2 SNEGSKA (reference sequence). The CDR3: CSARDQKGLAGYTDTQYF. The DNA of the CDR3 is TGCAGTGCTAGAGATCAGAAAGGACTAGCGGGTTACACAGATACGCAGTATTTT.

The gene calls are TRBV2 and TRBJ2-7, with 9 bases lining up with TRBD1. The CDR3 is made up of 16 amino acids. Germline CDR1 reads SNHLY; CDR2 reads FYNNEI. J was trimmed by 3 bases and V by 6 bases; bases with no gene match: 12. The CDR3 loop reads CASRKDRGELYYEQYF. In DNA, the CDR3 is TGTGCCAGCAGGAAGGACAGGGGCGAGCTCTACTACGAGCAGTACTTC.

This clonotype came up a few times. This chain joins TRBV6-4 and TRBJ1-1, with 7 bases that match TRBD1. This CDR3 has 15 residues. J gave up 1 base and V 2 bases, and 4 bases lay outside the gene matches. Germline V gene sequence: CDR1 MRHNA, CDR2 SNTAGT. The CDR3, as DNA: TGTGCCAGCAGTGACGGTCACAGGGGGAACACTGAAGCTTTCTTT. Amino acid sequence: CASSDGHRGNTEAFF.

This sequence joins TRBV5-1 and TRBJ2-5, with D unresolved. Germline CDR1 is SGHRS and CDR2 is YFSETQ. Trimming took off 4 bases at V and 5 bases at J, with 9 bases between the two ends. The CDR3 is 12 residues long. The CDR3 nucleotides read TGCGCCAGCAGCCCAGAGGTCGAGACCCAGTACTTC. It yields the protein CASSPEVETQYF. Supplemented by reference TRBV5-1 and TRBJ2-5, the full variable domain reads KAGVTQTPRYLIKTRGQQVTLSCSPISGHRSVSWYQQTPGQGLQFLFEYFSETQRNKGNFPGRFSGRQFSNSRSEMNVSTLELGDSALYLCASSPEVETQYFGPGTRLLVL.

The chain has TRBV20-1 and TRBJ1-5; D is undetermined. Trimming shortened V by 5 bases and J by 5 bases, and 13 bases separated the two germline ends. Germline V CDR1 and CDR2: DFQATT, SNEGSKA (reference sequence). This CDR3 has 13 residues. CDR3 DNA sequence: TGCAGTGCTCTGACGACTGGAGATCAGCCCCAGCATTTT. It encodes CSALTTGDQPQHF.

The chain has TRBV20-1 and TRBJ2-7, with D possibly TRBD2 on 5 matching bases. The CDR3 length is 13 residues. V lost 5 bases, J lost 2 bases, and 13 bases lay in between. Germline lookup yields CDR1 DFQATT and CDR2 SNEGSKA (reference sequence). The CDR3 bases are TGCAGTGCTTCCACAGCGGCCGCCTACGAGCAGTACTTC. Its translation is CSASTAAAYEQYF.

This chain links TRBV6-5 with TRBJ2-7; TRBD1 or TRBD2 may be the D gene (5 bases each). The V gene lost 3 bases and the J gene lost 2 bases, with 14 bases spanning the gap. Per germline, CDR1 MNHEY and CDR2 SVGAGI. The CDR3 has 15 residues. The CDR3 sequence: CASSYKGRGTYEQYF. The CDR3 DNA sequence: TGTGCCAGCAGTTATAAGGGACGGGGAACCTACGAGCAGTACTTC.

This clonotype was picked up a small number of times. V usage is TRBV20-1 and J usage is TRBJ1-5; D possibly corresponds to TRBD1 (5 bases). The CDR3 has 13 amino acids. Trimming took 4 bases from V and 1 from J, leaving 8 bases between them. Germline V gives CDR1 DFQATT, CDR2 SNEGSKA (reference sequence). CDR3 region: CSAIRQSNQPQHF. The CDR3, as DNA: TGCAGTGCTATAAGACAGAGCAATCAGCCCCAGCATTTT.

The J gene is TRBJ1-1, the V gene TRBV5-5; D possibly corresponds to TRBD1 (5 bases). V was cut by 4 bases and J by 3 bases, with 28 bases left in between. CDR3 size: 19 residues. Germline V gene sequence: CDR1 SGHKS, CDR2 YYEKEE (reference sequence). CDR3 loop: CASSRWSGGFSGADTEAFF. Here the CDR3 DNA reads TGTGCCAGCAGCCGTTGGAGTGGTGGGTTTTCTGGGGCTGACACTGAAGCTTTCTTT.